This TCR beta chain was profiled in a study of yellow fever vaccine responses in identical twins. Study outcomes and limitations: A vaccine T cell response that seemed partly convergent and partly personalized was reported in twins.

This CDR3 comprises 14 residues. Trimming took off 6 bases at V and 5 bases at J, with 18 bases between the two ends. Germline loops: CDR1 SGHRS, CDR2 YFSETQ. TCRdb independently ran MiXCR on the RT-PCR reads; one entry per CDR3 protein. The sample includes approximately 20,000 distinct CDR3 sequences, under 75% of them seen just once. A remark on this clonotype: Its specificity is not known.

V gene TRBV5-1 combines with J gene TRBJ2-7, with D uncertain. Here the sequenced sample was T cells from blood (PBMCs), unsorted or a sorted subset (not recorded which), taken before or after yellow fever vaccination (not recorded which). This clonotype was obtained from a woman younger than 30 who received the yellow fever vaccine. For the CDR3, the DNA is TGCGCCAGCACCCGCGGACCGGCCGAGGACGAGCAGTACTTC. This gives the protein CASTRGPAEDEQYF. Looking up the rest from reference TRBV5-1 and TRBJ2-7 gives the full variable domain: KAGVTQTPRYLIKTRGQQVTLSCSPISGHRSVSWYQQTPGQGLQFLFEYFSETQRNKGNFPGRFSGRQFSNSRSEMNVSTLELGDSALYLCASTRGPAEDEQYFGPGTRLTVT.